Listed here is a single TCR beta chain. Its cognate antigen is unknown. Germline lookup yields CDR1 SEHNR and CDR2 FQNEAQ (reference sequence). This CDR3 contains 15 residues. Lactation, pregnancy, uncontrolled infections and other autoimmune diseases were all grounds for excluding patients. Someone took the PBMCs out of about 10 ml of fresh peripheral blood. This entry belongs to a study of Graves' ophthalmopathy and Graves' hyperthyroidism. Study findings and constraints: Between ophthalmopathy and stable hyperthyroidism, a 13-signature model drew a separation with nearly 90% sensitivity and approximately 79% specificity. Ophthalmopathy progression predictions by the model showed 72.22% specificity and roughly 70% sensitivity.

CDR3 regions of TCR beta were amplified from RNA transcripts. A first-round RT-PCR used HTBI primers, followed by a second-round multiplex PCR. Via MiXCR, TCRdb re-called the multiplex PCR reads, giving one row per CDR3 protein. The sample shows 650,000 to 900,000 distinct CDR3 sequences, approximately 40% of them seen only once. The chain recombines TRBV7-9 with TRBJ2-7; 10 bases are a match to TRBD2. The J call is in doubt because the DNA end fits TRBJ2-1 better. Specimen: peripheral blood. This receptor was obtained from an adult man with Graves' ophthalmopathy. The CDR3 nucleotides read TGTGCCAGCAGCTCGCATAGCGGGAGGAACAATGAGCAGTTCTTC. It yields the protein CASSSHSGRNNEQFF.